A selection of T cell receptor beta chains follows, all from one sample in a study of blood T cell repertoires in COVID-19. Produced via immunoSEQ multiplex PCR; TCRdb's table is partial and in-frame only. The data show approximately 250,000 clones, 83% seen once. Sequenced sample: peripheral blood. The receptors derive from a woman in her 50s with acute or convalescent COVID-19. Both conserved end residues are part of each CDR3. Fields, in order: V gene, J gene, clone size, D gene, CDR3 DNA, CDR3 protein. The D gene is left open where the match is weak. Clone size is given for some rows only: seen once, a few or many times, or a class if the clone is expanded.

TRBV27	TRBJ2-3	.	TRBD1	TGTGCCAGCAGCCGAGACAGGGGCCCCACAGATACGCAGTATTTT	CASSRDRGPTDTQYF
TRBV9	TRBJ1-1	.	.	TGTGCCAGCAGCGTTACCCCGGGGGGGAGCACTGAAGCTTTCTTT	CASSVTPGGSTEAFF
TRBV19	TRBJ1-3	.	.	TGTGCCACGTCTCAGGGAGGCTCTGGAAACACCATATATTTT	CATSQGGSGNTIYF
TRBV7-2	TRBJ1-1	.	.	TGTGCCAGCAGCTTAGGTACAACGGGGACTGAAGCTTTCTTT	CASSLGTTGTEAFF
TRBV10-2	TRBJ2-2	.	TRBD2	TGCGCCAGCAGAGGACTAGCTGGAGGGCCGCGAACCGGGGAGCTGTTTTTT	CASRGLAGGPRTGELFF
TRBV28	TRBJ1-1	few	.	TGTGCCAGCTCCTTGTGGGGGGGAACTGAAGCTTTCTTT	CASSLWGGTEAFF
TRBV19	TRBJ2-2	.	TRBD2	TGTGCCAGTAGTATAGATCAGCGGGGGAAAAGCTCCGGGGAGCTGTTTTTT	CASSIDQRGKSSGELFF
TRBV14	TRBJ2-7	.	TRBD2	TGTGCCAGCAGCCTCGGACTAGCGGGAGAGGGCGAGCAGTACTTC	CASSLGLAGEGEQYF
TRBV6-5	TRBJ1-2	.	.	TGTGCCAGCAGTAGACCCGACAACAACTATGGCTACACCTTC	CASSRPDNNYGYTF
TRBV13	TRBJ1-4	few	.	TGTGCCAGCACCTCAAGAGGCTTTAATGAAAAACTGTTTTTT	CASTSRGFNEKLFF
TRBV9	TRBJ2-7	.	TRBD2	TGTGCCAGCTCCGGGGGGGCCGGGTACGAGCAGTACTTC	CASSGGAGYEQYF
TRBV5-4	TRBJ2-7	.	TRBD2	TGTGCCAGCAGCCTCCGACTAGCGGGAGGAACCTACGAGCAGTACTTC	CASSLRLAGGTYEQYF
TRBV6-5	TRBJ2-5	few	.	TGTGCCAGCAGTTACTCCCAGGGGGGAGCAGGGGAGACCCAGTACTTC	CASSYSQGGAGETQYF
TRBV20-1	TRBJ2-7	medium-sized	.	TGCAGTGCTAGTCCGACAGGAGCCTACGAGCAGTACTTC	CSASPTGAYEQYF
TRBV21-1	TRBJ1-2	.	.	TGTGCCAGCAGCACCCACCCCAGGGTGAACTATGGCTACACCTTC	CASSTHPRVNYGYTF
TRBV27	TRBJ1-2	.	.	TGTGCCAGCAGTCCACCGTACGGAGCAGCTAACTATGGCTACACCTTC	CASSPPYGAANYGYTF
TRBV5-6	TRBJ1-2	.	TRBD1	TGTGCCAGCAGCGCGGACAGGGGCTGGGGCTACACCTTC	CASSADRGWGYTF
TRBV24-1	TRBJ2-1	.	.	TGTGCCACCAGTGACCAAGCATCAGGGGGAGGAAATGAGCAGTTCTTC	CATSDQASGGGNEQFF
TRBV6-1	TRBJ2-3	.	.	TGTGCCAGCAGTGAACCCGGGGTCCGGTCGCAGTATTTT	CASSEPGVRSQYF
TRBV10-3	TRBJ2-7	.	TRBD2	TGTGCCATCAGTGTAGCGGGAGGGTACTTC	CAISVAGGYF
TRBV19	TRBJ1-5	.	TRBD1	TGTGCCAGTAGTCTAGACAGGGGCAATCAGCCCCAGCATTTT	CASSLDRGNQPQHF
TRBV6-5	TRBJ1-3	.	.	TGTGCCAGCAGCCGGTCCTCTGGAAACACCATATATTTT	CASSRSSGNTIYF
TRBV6-6	TRBJ1-4	.	.	TGTGCCAGCAGGCGGACGGCGGGGGCAACTAATGAAAAACTGTTTTTT	CASRRTAGATNEKLFF
TRBV5-4	TRBJ1-1	.	TRBD1	TGTGCCAGCAGCTTGGGGGACAGGAACACTGAAGCTTTCTTT	CASSLGDRNTEAFF
TRBV6-6	TRBJ2-3	.	.	TGTGCCACCGGGACTCCTAGCACAGATACGCAGTATTTT	CATGTPSTDTQYF
TRBV2	TRBJ2-4	once	.	TGTGCCAGCAGTGAATCTGGAGGCATTCAGTACTTC	CASSESGGIQYF
TRBV4-1	TRBJ1-4	once	TRBD1	TGCGCCAGCAGCCTTGCAGGGACAGGCAATAATGAAAAACTGTTTTTT	CASSLAGTGNNEKLFF
TRBV9	TRBJ1-2	.	.	TGTGCCAGCAGCGTAGGACAGATAACTAACTATGGCTACACCTTC	CASSVGQITNYGYTF
TRBV6-5	TRBJ1-6	.	.	TGTGCCAGCAGTTCTCTCGGGGACTCCTTAGGTTTACCCCTCCACTTT	CASSSLGDSLGLPLHF
TRBV28	TRBJ1-5	.	TRBD1	TGTGCCAGCAGTTTACCGGACAGGATGGATCAGCCCCAGCATTTT	CASSLPDRMDQPQHF
TRBV7-2	TRBJ1-5	.	.	TGTGCCAGCAGCCAAGGCACCGGGACATCTAGCAATCAGCCCCAGCATTTT	CASSQGTGTSSNQPQHF
TRBV19	TRBJ2-2	once	.	TGTGCCAGTAGATCAAGACATATCACCGGGGAGCTGTTTTTT	CASRSRHITGELFF
TRBV5-4	TRBJ1-2	.	TRBD1	TGTGCCAGCAGCTTGGTTGGGACAGACTATGGCTACACCTTC	CASSLVGTDYGYTF
TRBV9	TRBJ1-5	.	TRBD1	TGTGCCAGCAGCGAGGGGCAGGGGGCTGGTCAGCCCCAGCATTTT	CASSEGQGAGQPQHF
TRBV19	TRBJ1-5	once	TRBD1	TGTGCCAGTAGTAACAGGGGGTATCAGCCCCAGCATTTT	CASSNRGYQPQHF
TRBV29-1	TRBJ1-1	once	TRBD1	TGCAGCGTTGAGGGACAGGGGGGCACTGAAGCTTTCTTT	CSVEGQGGTEAFF
TRBV19	TRBJ1-5	.	TRBD1	TGTGCCAGTAGTGGGACAGGGGGCGGTTCTCAGCCCCAGCATTTT	CASSGTGGGSQPQHF